Listed here is a single TCR beta chain. Antigen: not known. Trimming stripped 7 bases from V and 8 bases from J, with 14 bases between. This CDR3 is 12 amino acids long. From germline, CDR1 is MNHEY and CDR2 SMNVEV (reference sequence). This record belongs to a study of cytotoxic CD8 clonotypes in ibrutinib-treated CLL. Whole-study context: Recorded responses included 24 partial and 2 complete; following median approximately 68 months, approximately 15 stayed remitted and around 12 progressed. On average, over 90,000 productive rearrangements and a few hundred thousand productive templates per sample. Study findings and constraints: Public clonotypes, rarely seen, contracted or held steady on treatment. The study found baseline clonality above age-matched healthy donors, tracking circulating CD8+ T-cell counts.

Repertoires were generated with immunoSEQ multiplex PCR, while TCRdb's copy carries only in-frame clones and drops some. The table shows about 140,000 clones, with more than 70% occurring only once. The source was PBMCs, collected after 36 months of ibrutinib treatment. The gene calls are TRBV27 and TRBJ1-1; possible D gene TRBD1, 5 bases. The TCR originated in a human donor with chronic lymphocytic leukemia. DNA for the CDR3: TGTGCCAGCAAAACGGGACGTATCGAAGCTTTCTTT. As protein: CASKTGRIEAFF.